This T cell receptor beta chain was obtained from a study of blood T cell repertoires in COVID-19. Overall study context: The United States, Italy and Spain were the sources of the acute and convalescent COVID-19 samples. PBMCs, B-cell-depleted T cells, or T cells provided the cDNA or gDNA that made up the material.

Authors' data handling: By means of reference gene primer amplification, nucleated cell counts were estimated. Data came from immunoSEQ multiplex PCR; TCRdb stores just in-frame clones and leaves some out. V and J calls and clone size come straight from that table; D and trimming were deduced from the DNA. The data show about 270,000 clones, about 86% seen once. Germline values: CDR1 MGHRA, CDR2 YSYEKL. The length of the CDR3 is 17 residues. V shed 5 bases and J shed 0 bases, with 14 bases lying between them. Sequencing was carried out using peripheral blood. This TCR derives from a woman between 55 and 75 years old with active or convalescent COVID-19. The chain has TRBV4-1 and TRBJ1-6; tentatively, D is TRBD1 (5 bases). The CDR3 region has the DNA TGCGCCAGCAGCGAACGACAGTCGAGCTCCTATAATTCACCCCTCCACTTT. Amino acid sequence: CASSERQSSSYNSPLHF.